A single sample is the source of the 13 T cell receptor beta chains below, sequenced in a study of cytomegalovirus exposure and HLA in healthy donors. Measured with immunoSEQ multiplex PCR; TCRdb has only the in-frame clones, and not every one. Here the sample spans around 160,000 clones, roughly nine tenths being singletons. Source material: PBMCs. Receptors originate from a woman between 18 and 29 years old in good health and CMV-seropositive.

The gene calls are TRBV19 and TRBJ2-3, with D perhaps TRBD2 (6 bases). In germline, CDR1 is LNHDA, CDR2 SQIVND (reference sequence). This CDR3 contains 14 residues. The V and J ends lost 3 bases and 4 bases respectively, with 11 bases between them. The CDR3 nucleotides are TGTGCCAGTAGTATTGGGACTTATTCAGATACGCAGTATTTT. Its protein is CASSIGTYSDTQYF.

The V gene is TRBV15, the J gene TRBJ2-5; 10 bases map to TRBD2. Trimming removed 0 bases from V and 7 bases from J; junction bases left unmatched: 8. In germline, CDR1 is LNHNV, CDR2 YYDKDF (reference sequence). The CDR3 loop spans 16 amino acids. The chain's CDR3 is CATSRDYGASGGTQYF. CDR3 DNA sequence: TGTGCCACCAGCAGAGATTACGGGGCTAGCGGGGGGACCCAGTACTTC.

This chain links TRBV5-1 with TRBJ2-7, with 8 bases aligning to TRBD1. Germline V gene sequence: CDR1 SGHRS, CDR2 YFSETQ. Trimming removed 7 bases from V and 6 bases from J; junction bases left unmatched: 3. This CDR3 has 11 residues. The CDR3 here is CASGQGGEQYF. The CDR3 bases are TGCGCCAGCGGACAGGGAGGCGAGCAGTACTTC.

This rearrangement joins TRBV29-1 to TRBJ2-5, with TRBD2 matching over 9 bases. CDR3 length: 14 residues. J lost 5 bases, V lost 3 bases, and 7 bases had no gene match. Germline CDR1 and CDR2: SQVTM and ANQGSEA. The CDR3 DNA is TGCAGCGTTGATCGGCGGGGGGGAGGGGAGACCCAGTACTTC. As protein: CSVDRRGGGETQYF.

A single count supports this clone. The CDR3: CASSQDRGSGNTIYF. The CDR3 region has the DNA TGTGCCAGCAGCCAAGATAGGGGCTCTGGAAACACCATATATTTT. This chain links TRBV4-2 with TRBJ1-3; perhaps TRBD1 as D (5 bases). CDR3 size: 15 residues. V lost 0 bases to trimming and J lost 0 bases, with 6 bases between them. Germline CDR1 and CDR2: LGHNA and YNFKEQ.

The CDR3 nucleotides are TGTGCCAGCAGTCGGACAGGGCCCACCTACGAGCAGTACTTC. As protein: CASSRTGPTYEQYF. The chain has TRBV27 and TRBJ2-7, with 8 bases lining up with TRBD1. Trimming at V came to 5 bases and at J to 2 bases, leaving 5 bases not matched to a gene. This CDR3 comprises 14 residues. Germline V gene data show CDR1 as MNHEY and CDR2 as SMNVEV (reference sequence).

The gene calls are TRBV21-1 and TRBJ1-2; the DNA was not compared with TRBD1, the D call given in the table. TRBV21-1 is marked as a pseudogene. The CDR3 has 16 amino acids. CDR3 in DNA: TGTGCCAGCACCCTAGGGGAGACAGGGTGCCCTGGTGGCTACACCTTC. Its translation is CASTLGETGCPGGYTF.

The chain has TRBV7-6 and TRBJ2-5; a possible D gene is TRBD1 (6 bases). Looked up from germline, CDR1 is SGHVS and CDR2 is FNYEAQ. Trimming cost V 8 bases and J 5 bases, with 15 bases left between them. The CDR3 is made up of 13 amino acids. The CDR3 sequence: CASATGNRETQYF. CDR3 DNA: TGTGCCAGCGCCACAGGGAACCGGGAGACCCAGTACTTC.

V is TRBV5-4 and J is TRBJ2-1; 9 bases align to TRBD2. Trimming cost V 2 bases and J 2 bases; bases outside gene matches: 5. Germline loops: CDR1 SGHNT, CDR2 YYREEE (reference sequence). The CDR3 has 16 amino acids. The CDR3 region is CASSFGGGGTYNEQFF. The CDR3, as DNA: TGTGCCAGCAGCTTCGGCGGGGGGGGGACCTACAATGAGCAGTTCTTC.

This rearrangement joins TRBV19 to TRBJ2-1; 9 positions match TRBD2. CDR3 size: 17 residues. After removal of 5 bases from V and 1 base from J, the junction contained 9 bases not matched to a gene. Germline V gene data show CDR1 as LNHDA and CDR2 as SQIVND (reference sequence). The CDR3 sequence is CASSASGGLESYNEQFF. CDR3 nucleotide sequence: TGTGCCAGTAGTGCCAGCGGGGGGCTTGAATCCTACAATGAGCAGTTCTTC.

The chain combines TRBV5-1 with TRBJ2-1, with 8 bases identical to TRBD2. J lost 5 bases, V lost 0 bases, and 7 bases had no gene match. The CDR3 consists of 16 residues. CDR1 is SGHRS, CDR2 YFSETQ, per germline. CDR3 bases: TGCGCCAGCAGCTTGGGGGGCGGGAGGCTTAACAATGAGCAGTTCTTC. This gives the protein CASSLGGGRLNNEQFF.

CDR3 in DNA: TGTGCCAGCAGTGCCAGGGTGGCGGGAGGAAACACCATATATTTT. Its protein is CASSARVAGGNTIYF. The chain couples TRBV6-1 to TRBJ1-3; perhaps TRBD1 as D (5 bases). With 4 bases removed from V and 4 bases from J, the gap between germline ends came to 14 bases. There are 15 residues in the CDR3. CDR1 and CDR2 (germline): MNHNS, SASEGT.

This rearrangement joins TRBV5-8 to TRBJ2-5; 14 bases agree with TRBD2. Trimming removed 0 bases from V and 4 bases from J; junction bases left unmatched: 5. Germline CDR1 SGHTS, CDR2 YDEGEE. The CDR3 length is 17 residues. The CDR3 loop reads CASSLGLAGGGVETQYF. The CDR3, as DNA: TGTGCCAGCAGCTTGGGACTAGCGGGAGGGGGCGTAGAGACCCAGTACTTC.